This record concerns one TCR beta chain sequence. Its specificity is not known. The data belong to a study of cytomegalovirus exposure and HLA in healthy donors. V was shortened by 3 bases and J by 4 bases, with 15 bases between the two germline ends. Germline V gene sequence: CDR1 SGHTA, CDR2 FQGNSA. The CDR3 length is 15 residues. Primers: 60 Vbeta forward and 13 Jbeta reverse. Measured with immunoSEQ multiplex PCR; TCRdb has only the in-frame clones, and not every one. The profile shows roughly 150,000 clones, about 80% of them singletons. Findings and limits, study-wide: Owing to their indistinguishability, certain V segments, notably TRBV6-2 and TRBV6-3, were excluded. When a later analysis was performed, an Asian-associated ancestry cluster reportedly had fewer N-insertions than the approximately 600-donor mean.

The source is a woman aged 45-65 years in good health and CMV-seropositive. The chain couples TRBV7-2 to TRBJ1-1; a possible D gene is TRBD1 (5 bases). The sequenced sample was PBMCs. This CDR3 is CASSFGQGIGTEAFF. The CDR3 DNA reads TGTGCCAGCAGCTTCGGCCAGGGTATTGGCACTGAAGCTTTCTTT.